This entry features one T cell receptor (beta chain) sequence. There are a few counts of this clonotype. What antigen it recognizes has not been identified. Base qualities are missing; no much larger clone stands one base away. The sample belongs to a study of response to subunit inactivated influenza vaccine (dated by TCRdb to 2016 to 2019). Study-wide context: Deep quantitative T cell receptor repertoire profiling was used in the study to track responses to a trivalent subunit inactivated influenza vaccine.

The protocol used for the library was RT-PCR. Sequencing used an Illumina HiSeq 2500. In-frame beta chains were kept once TCRdb had trimmed the public reads at Q25 with fastp and called clones with MiXCR. Each CDR3 protein appears once, grouped with its most common genes and DNA. This sample lists 600,000 to 850,000 distinct CDR3 sequences; 12% to 15% were detected once. The ten biggest clones cover 6% to 9.5% of the sample. From its cysteine to its phenylalanine, the CDR3 spans 14 amino acids. Only the CDR3 DNA stays, 42 bases, in frame from base 1. The germline V gene sets CDR1 to SGHRS and CDR2 to YFSETQ. A distance of 13 bases separates the germline ends of V and J, which lose 4 bases and 3 bases respectively. The paper as a whole reports these results and caveats: It was suggested by the authors that each seasonal influenza vaccination may recruit only a limited number of new T cells.

The rearrangement joined TRBV5-1 to TRBJ1-1, with no reliable assignment of the D segment. The sample in question was PBMCs from blood, obtained roughly 15 days before vaccination. The clonotype originates from a man over 45 who received an inactivated influenza vaccine. Donor details come from another sample of the same person, matched by shared clones. CDR3 protein: CASSQAWVHTEAFF. In nucleotides, the sequence is TGCGCCAGCAGCCAGGCATGGGTACACACTGAAGCTTTCTTT.